These 29 T cell receptor beta chains were all obtained from the same sample, sequenced in a study of metastatic and nonmetastatic thyroid tumors. Every patient was untreated before thyroid surgery. MiXCR reprocessed the PCR reads for TCRdb. The sample shows roughly 20,000 clones, about 15% of them seen only once. The source material was blood. The source is a male donor with papillary thyroid cancer or a benign thyroid nodule (not recorded which). Some clones in this sample may be carry-over from other donors' samples.

V is TRBV28 and J is TRBJ1-3; D is unclear. The CDR3 sequence is 14 residues long. CDR1 and CDR2 from the germline V gene are MDHEN and SYDVKM. V shed 6 bases and J shed 1 base, with 10 bases lying between them. CDR3 DNA sequence: TGTGCCAGCAGGACAAACAGATCTGGAAACACCATATATTTT. Translating it yields CASRTNRSGNTIYF.

At least ten counts were recorded for this clone. J is TRBJ2-2 and V is TRBV27; D is undetermined. The CDR3 extends over 14 amino acids. The germline V and J ends were trimmed by 4 bases and 2 bases, with 8 bases remaining between them. Per the germline V gene, CDR1 is MNHEY and CDR2 is SMNVEV (reference sequence). CDR3 sequence: CASSYEINTGELFF. CDR3 nucleotide sequence: TGTGCCAGCAGTTACGAAATTAACACCGGGGAGCTGTTTTTT.

This clone is large in the sample. This sequence joins TRBV7-2 and TRBJ2-3; 7 bases are a match to TRBD2. Germline trimming cut 5 bases from V and 0 bases from J; bases unmatched to any gene: 11. Germline CDR1 and CDR2: SGHTA and FQGNSA. This CDR3 has 17 amino acids. For the CDR3, the DNA is TGTGCCAGCAGCCTTTGGAGCGCGGGAGAGAGCACAGATACGCAGTATTTT. Protein product: CASSLWSAGESTDTQYF. The variable domain in full, with the rest retrieved from reference TRBV7-2 and TRBJ2-3, is GAGVSQSPSNKVTEKGKDVELRCDPISGHTALYWYRQSLGQGLEFLIYFQGNSAPDKSGLPSDRFSAERTGGSVSTLTIQRTQQEDSAVYLCASSLWSAGESTDTQYFGPGTRLTVL.

This clone was picked up many times. This rearrangement joins TRBV20-1 to TRBJ2-2; 11 bases fit TRBD2. V lost 0 bases to trimming and J lost 7 bases; unmatched junction nucleotides: 10. This CDR3 is 17 amino acids long. Germline V CDR1 and CDR2: DFQATT, SNEGSKA (reference sequence). The CDR3 reads CSARDVTSGRRGGELFF. The CDR3 bases are TGCAGTGCTAGAGATGTAACTAGCGGGAGAAGGGGCGGGGAGCTGTTTTTT.

This clone was counted a single time. The chain links TRBV4-1 to TRBJ2-5; 8 nucleotides line up with TRBD2. Per the germline V gene, CDR1 is MGHRA and CDR2 is YSYEKL. This CDR3 contains 15 residues. V lost 1 base, J lost 2 bases, and 3 bases stayed unmatched. The CDR3 sequence: CASSQGLAGQETQYF. The CDR3, as DNA: TGCGCCAGCAGCCAAGGGTTAGCGGGGCAAGAGACCCAGTACTTC.

This clone is medium-sized within its sample. The V gene is TRBV4-1, the J gene TRBJ1-4, with 8 bases identical to TRBD1. Trimming cost V 4 bases and J 8 bases; bases outside gene matches: 0. Germline CDR1 is MGHRA and CDR2 is YSYEKL. The CDR3 length is 12 residues. CDR3 sequence reads: CASSRQGEKLFF. In DNA, the CDR3 is TGCGCCAGCAGCCGACAGGGGGAAAAACTGTTTTTT.

This clone occurred many times. Other DNA sequences of this sample code for an identical CDR3. The chain employs TRBV11-2 and TRBJ2-2; TRBD1 matches at 12 bases. The germline V gene encodes CDR1 SGHAT and CDR2 FQNNGV. This CDR3 comprises 18 residues. J was trimmed by 4 bases and V by 5 bases; bases with no gene match: 11. The DNA of the CDR3 is TGTGCCAGCAGCCCCCAACCCGGGACAGGGGGCGCCACCGGGGAGCTGTTTTTT. The encoded protein is CASSPQPGTGGATGELFF. Filled out from reference TRBV11-2 and TRBJ2-2, the complete variable domain reads EAGVAQSPRYKIIEKRQSVAFWCNPISGHATLYWYQQILGQGPKLLIQFQNNGVVDDSQLPKDRFSAERLKGVDSTLKIQPAKLEDSAVYLCASSPQPGTGGATGELFFGEGSRLTVL.

This clone has at least ten counts. The chain joins TRBV20-1 to TRBJ2-7; D is perhaps TRBD1 (5 bases). Trimming shortened V by 6 bases and J by 7 bases, and 10 bases separated the two germline ends. Germline assignment: CDR1 DFQATT and CDR2 SNEGSKA (reference sequence). The CDR3 has 10 amino acids. Here the CDR3 DNA reads TGCAGTGCAGGGGTGGGGGAGCAGTACTTC. It specifies CSAGVGEQYF.

At least ten counts were recorded for this clone. This chain joins TRBV7-3 and TRBJ2-2; the D gene could be TRBD1 or TRBD2 (6 bases each). This CDR3 is built from 15 residues. Trimming shortened V by 1 base and J by 3 bases, and 9 bases separated the two germline ends. The germline V gene has CDR1 SGHTA and CDR2 FQGTGA. The CDR3 DNA sequence: TGTGCCAGCAGCTTAAGGGGGGCTCACACCGGGGAGCTGTTTTTT. Translated, it gives CASSLRGAHTGELFF.

This clone was detected ten times or more. Sequence at one end of the junction differs from germline and may be a read error. Other nucleotide sequences from this sample produce the same CDR3. V usage is TRBV24-1 and J usage is TRBJ2-7; 7 bases match TRBD1. The CDR3 sequence is 15 residues long. From germline, CDR1 is KGHDR and CDR2 SFDVKD. As DNA, the CDR3 is TGTGCCACCAGTGAGGGTCAGGGGGACCTCTACGAGCAGTACTTT. Protein sequence: CATSEGQGDLYEQYF.

V is TRBV30 and J is TRBJ1-1; D is unresolved. The CDR3 contains 13 residues. Germline V gene sequence: CDR1 GTSNPN, CDR2 SVGIG (reference sequence). The V gene lost 1 base and the J gene lost 5 bases, with 11 bases spanning the gap. The CDR3, as DNA: TGTGCCTGGAGTGAAGCGATAGGGACTGAAGCTTTCTTT. It is translated as CAWSEAIGTEAFF.

This clone has a count of ten or more. The chain is built from TRBV6-1 and TRBJ2-3; perhaps TRBD1 as D (5 bases). The CDR3 is made up of 15 amino acids. From germline, CDR1 is MNHNS and CDR2 SASEGT. With 7 bases removed from V and 0 bases from J, the gap between germline ends came to 14 bases. The CDR3 sequence: CASTRGGRSTDTQYF. The DNA for the CDR3 is TGTGCCAGCACTAGGGGTGGCAGGAGCACAGATACGCAGTATTTT.

This clone has a count of ten or more. The rearrangement links TRBV20-1 to TRBJ2-1; TRBD1 matches 10 bases. This CDR3 spans 14 amino acids. Germline V gene lookup returns CDR1 DFQATT and CDR2 SNEGSKA (reference sequence). Germline trimming cut 3 bases from V and 8 bases from J; bases unmatched to any gene: 7. The CDR3 region has the DNA TGCAGTGCTAGGGGACAGGGGATTCGGGATGAGCAGTTCTTC. Its translation is CSARGQGIRDEQFF.

On this clone itself: In the same sample, other DNA sequences code for this CDR3. V is TRBV13 and J is TRBJ1-4; no clear D gene. The V gene's germline CDR1 is PRHDT and CDR2 FYEKMQ (reference sequence). The V end lost 5 bases, the J end lost 12 bases, and 16 bases lay between the germline ends. The CDR3 has 13 amino acids. The CDR3 loop reads CASSPTGTLELFF. CDR3 bases: TGTGCCAGCAGCCCTACCGGTACCCTAGAACTGTTTTTT.

The chain employs TRBV6-2 or TRBV6-3 and TRBJ2-3; D perhaps matches TRBD2 (6 bases). Trimming shortened V by 4 bases and J by 0 bases, and 11 bases separated the two germline ends. The CDR3 has 15 amino acids. Germline V gives CDR1 MNHEY, CDR2 SVGEGT. The CDR3 sequence: CASSSPSGSTDTQYF. In DNA, the CDR3 is TGTGCCAGCAGTTCGCCGAGCGGGAGCACAGATACGCAGTATTTT.

The chain recombines TRBV5-6 with TRBJ2-7; D remains unclear. This CDR3 region has 11 residues. V lost 3 bases and J 7 bases, leaving 8 bases between the germline ends. The V gene's germline CDR1 is SGHDT and CDR2 YYEEEE. The CDR3 DNA reads as TGTGCCAGCAGCTCGCATTCAGAGCAGTACTTC. Translation gives CASSSHSEQYF.

In its sample, this clone was seen many times. The chain has TRBV20-1 and TRBJ2-1; D call uncertain. Germline CDR1 is DFQATT and CDR2 is SNEGSKA (reference sequence). V lost 0 bases and J 4 bases, leaving 10 bases between the germline ends. CDR3 size: 14 residues. The CDR3 DNA reads TGCAGTGCTAGAGATCCGCAGCTATACAATGAGCAGTTCTTC. It translates to CSARDPQLYNEQFF.

This clone came up many times. V is TRBV6-1 and J is TRBJ2-3; no clear D gene. Germline V CDR1 and CDR2: MNHNS, SASEGT. Trimming left V 4 bases short and J 2 bases short, with 10 bases between. This CDR3 has 14 amino acids. The CDR3 loop reads CASSVQRFTDTQYF. In DNA form, the CDR3 reads TGTGCCAGCAGTGTACAGCGATTCACAGATACGCAGTATTTT.

This clone was detected many times. The chain recombines TRBV28 with TRBJ2-7; no firm D call. This CDR3 contains 13 residues. V lost 2 bases, J lost 3 bases, and 8 bases lay in between. Germline V CDR1 and CDR2: MDHEN, SYDVKM. CDR3 sequence (DNA): TGTGCCAGCAGTTTAGCAGAAAACTACGAGCAGTACTTC. Protein sequence: CASSLAENYEQYF.

This clone was observed at least ten times. One base away lies a much larger clone, so this may be a sequencing read error. The rearrangement joins TRBV27 to TRBJ1-1; 7 bases map to TRBD1. Looked up from germline, CDR1 is MNHEY and CDR2 is SMNVEV (reference sequence). The CDR3 length is 17 residues. DNA of the CDR3: TGTGCCAGCAGGGAAAGACAGGGTGTCTCTCTGAACACTGACGCTTTCTTT. Its protein product is CASRERQGVSLNTDAFF.

The table lists this clone with many counts. The chain recombines TRBV20-1 with TRBJ2-1; 7 bases agree with TRBD2. This CDR3 is 14 amino acids long. Germline assignment: CDR1 DFQATT and CDR2 SNEGSKA (reference sequence). Trimming removed 6 bases from V and 6 bases from J; junction bases left unmatched: 11. As DNA, the CDR3 is TGCAGTGCCCCGGATGCGGGAGCGCTCAATGAGCAGTTCTTC. Residues: CSAPDAGALNEQFF.

The sample holds many counts of this clone. The J gene is TRBJ2-5, the V gene TRBV5-5, with D possibly being TRBD1 (5 bases). The V and J ends lost 0 bases and 4 bases respectively, with 10 bases between them. The CDR3 is 14 residues long. CDR1 and CDR2 from the germline V gene are SGHKS and YYEKEE (reference sequence). This CDR3 is CASSLGAQGETQYF. CDR3 in DNA: TGTGCCAGCAGCTTGGGAGCGCAGGGAGAGACCCAGTACTTC.

This clone was observed at least ten times. The chain links TRBV4-2 to TRBJ2-1; 11 bases align to TRBD1. The CDR3 length is 16 residues. Germline CDR1 reads LGHNA; CDR2 reads YNFKEQ. V lost 0 bases and J lost 7; bases outside the gene matches: 5. The CDR3 loop reads CASSQDNWDRGNEQFF. Written as DNA, the CDR3 is TGTGCCAGCAGCCAAGATAATTGGGACAGGGGGAATGAGCAGTTCTTC.

This clone showed up many times. The chain has TRBV12-3 or TRBV12-4 and TRBJ1-1; D not resolved. This CDR3 has 14 amino acids. The V end lost 3 bases, the J end lost 2 bases, and 10 bases lay between the germline ends. CDR3 residues: CASSFGLANTEAFF. The CDR3 nucleotides read TGTGCCAGCAGTTTCGGACTAGCCAACACTGAAGCTTTCTTT.

This clone was seen only a few times. Since a much larger clone is just one base distant, this may be a read error. The chain links TRBV3-1 to TRBJ1-1; no reliable D call. With 8 bases removed from V and 1 base from J, the gap between germline ends came to 8 bases. Germline CDR1 LGHDT, CDR2 YNNKEL (reference sequence). The CDR3 contains 12 residues. CDR3 sequence (DNA): TGTGCCAGCCATGACTCGAACACTGAAGCTTTCTTT. It encodes CASHDSNTEAFF.

This clone was seen repeatedly, ten times or more. V gene TRBV5-4 combines with J gene TRBJ2-1; 8 bases are a match to TRBD1. The CDR3 is made up of 13 amino acids. From germline, CDR1 is SGHNT and CDR2 YYREEE (reference sequence). V gave up 5 bases and J gave up 13 bases; unmatched junction bases: 11. In DNA, the CDR3 is TGTGCCAGCAGTCCTGATCCCGGGACAGGCCAGTTCTTC. Translated, it gives CASSPDPGTGQFF.

This clone has a single count. The chain is built from TRBV4-2 and TRBJ1-1; weak D call: TRBD1 (5 bases). Germline CDR1 LGHNA, CDR2 YNFKEQ. V was trimmed by 5 bases and J by 5 bases, leaving 9 bases between them. The CDR3 is 12 residues long. The CDR3 bases are TGTGCCAGCAGCTCAGGGCGGACTGAAGCTTTCTTT. Translated: CASSSGRTEAFF.

J is TRBJ2-7 and V is TRBV30, with D perhaps matching TRBD2 (5 bases). Per germline, CDR1 GTSNPN and CDR2 SVGIG (reference sequence). This CDR3 is built from 13 residues. V was trimmed by 0 bases and J by 3 bases, leaving 9 bases between them. DNA for the CDR3: TGTGCCTGGAGTGTATCGGGGAACTACGAGCAGTACTTC. Residues: CAWSVSGNYEQYF.

The V gene is TRBV20-1, the J gene TRBJ1-3; 7 bases align to TRBD1. Germline CDR1 and CDR2: DFQATT and SNEGSKA (reference sequence). The trim removed 5 bases at V and 0 bases at J, leaving 7 bases unmatched. This CDR3 is 15 amino acids long. CDR3 DNA: TGCAGTGCTCCTGACAGGGCCTACTCTGGAAACACCATATATTTT. Translated: CSAPDRAYSGNTIYF.